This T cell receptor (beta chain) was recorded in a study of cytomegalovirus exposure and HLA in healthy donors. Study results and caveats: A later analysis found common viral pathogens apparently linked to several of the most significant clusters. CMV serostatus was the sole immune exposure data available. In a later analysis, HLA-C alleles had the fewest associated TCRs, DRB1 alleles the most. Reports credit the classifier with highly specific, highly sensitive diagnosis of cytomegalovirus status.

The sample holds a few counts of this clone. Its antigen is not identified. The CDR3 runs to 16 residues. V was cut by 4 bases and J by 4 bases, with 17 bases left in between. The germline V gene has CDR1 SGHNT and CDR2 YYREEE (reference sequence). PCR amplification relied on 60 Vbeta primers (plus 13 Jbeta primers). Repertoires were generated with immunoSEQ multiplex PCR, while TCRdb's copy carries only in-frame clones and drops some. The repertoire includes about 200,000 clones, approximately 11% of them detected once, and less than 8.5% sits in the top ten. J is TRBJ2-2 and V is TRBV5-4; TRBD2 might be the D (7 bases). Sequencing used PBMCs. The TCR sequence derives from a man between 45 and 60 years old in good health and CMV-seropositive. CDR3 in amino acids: CASSPRGGGVTGELFF. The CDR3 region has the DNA TGTGCCAGCAGCCCTCGCGGCGGGGGCGTCACCGGGGAGCTGTTTTTT.